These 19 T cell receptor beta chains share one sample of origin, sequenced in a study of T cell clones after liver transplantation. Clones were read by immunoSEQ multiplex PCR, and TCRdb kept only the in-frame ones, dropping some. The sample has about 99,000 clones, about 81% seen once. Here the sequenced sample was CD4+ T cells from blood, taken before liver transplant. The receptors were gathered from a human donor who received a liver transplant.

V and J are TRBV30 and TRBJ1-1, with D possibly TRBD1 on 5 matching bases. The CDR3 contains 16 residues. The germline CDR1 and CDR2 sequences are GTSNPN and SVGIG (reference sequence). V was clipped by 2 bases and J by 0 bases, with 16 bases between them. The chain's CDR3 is CAWSTNPGPLNTEAFF. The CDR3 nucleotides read TGTGCCTGGAGTACCAACCCGGGACCGCTGAACACTGAAGCTTTCTTT.

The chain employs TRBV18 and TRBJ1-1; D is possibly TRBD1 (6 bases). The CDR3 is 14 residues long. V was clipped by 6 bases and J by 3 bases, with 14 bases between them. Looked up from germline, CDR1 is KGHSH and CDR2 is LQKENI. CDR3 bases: TGTGCCAGCTCTACAGGGATCAAGCACACTGAAGCTTTCTTT. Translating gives CASSTGIKHTEAFF. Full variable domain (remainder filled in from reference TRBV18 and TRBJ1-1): NAGVMQNPRHLVRRRGQEARLRCSPMKGHSHVYWYRQLPEEGLKFMVYLQKENIIDESGMPKERFSAEFPKEGPSILRIQQVVRGDSAAYFCASSTGIKHTEAFFGQGTRLTVV.

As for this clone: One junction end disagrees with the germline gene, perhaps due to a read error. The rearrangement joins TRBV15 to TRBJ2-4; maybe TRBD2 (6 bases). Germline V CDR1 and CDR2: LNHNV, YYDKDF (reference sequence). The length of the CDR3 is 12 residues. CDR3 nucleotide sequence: TGTGCCACCAGCAGTGTCCAGACTAGATTTACCTTC. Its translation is CATSSVQTRFTF.

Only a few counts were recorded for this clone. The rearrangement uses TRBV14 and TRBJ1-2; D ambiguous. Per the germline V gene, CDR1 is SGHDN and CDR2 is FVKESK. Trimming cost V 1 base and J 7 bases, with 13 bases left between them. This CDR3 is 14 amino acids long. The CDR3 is CASSQGKPRGGYTF. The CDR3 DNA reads TGTGCCAGCAGCCAAGGAAAACCCCGGGGTGGCTACACCTTC.

CDR3 bases: TGTGCCAGCAGTTCCCGGACCGGCCGCCTTAGGGAGCTGTTTTTT. It translates to CASSSRTGRLRELFF. The chain combines TRBV6-5 with TRBJ2-2; no clear D gene. Per the germline V gene, CDR1 is MNHEY and CDR2 is SVGAGI. The CDR3 loop spans 15 amino acids. Trimming stripped 4 bases from V and 9 bases from J, with 18 bases between.

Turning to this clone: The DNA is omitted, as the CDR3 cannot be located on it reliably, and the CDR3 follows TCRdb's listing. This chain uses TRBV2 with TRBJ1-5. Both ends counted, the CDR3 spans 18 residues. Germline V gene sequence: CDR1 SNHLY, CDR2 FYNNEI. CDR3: CASTEQSAPAFWNQPQHF.

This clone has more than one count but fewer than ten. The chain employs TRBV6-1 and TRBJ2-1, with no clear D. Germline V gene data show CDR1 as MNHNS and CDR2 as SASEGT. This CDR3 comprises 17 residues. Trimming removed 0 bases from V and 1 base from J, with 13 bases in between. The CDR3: CASSEAAYSRSYNEQFF. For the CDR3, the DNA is TGTGCCAGCAGTGAAGCGGCGTATAGTCGTTCCTACAATGAGCAGTTCTTC.

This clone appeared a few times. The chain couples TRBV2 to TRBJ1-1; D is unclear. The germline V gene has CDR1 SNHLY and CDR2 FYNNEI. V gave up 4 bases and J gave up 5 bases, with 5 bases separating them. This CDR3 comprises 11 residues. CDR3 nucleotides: TGTGCCAGCAGTGCCAAGACTGAAGCTTTCTTT. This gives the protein CASSAKTEAFF. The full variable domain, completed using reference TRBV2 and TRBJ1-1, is EPEVTQTPSHQVTQMGQEVILRCVPISNHLYFYWYRQILGQKVEFLVSFYNNEISEKSEIFDDQFSVERPDGSNFTLKIRSTKLEDSAMYFCASSAKTEAFFGQGTRLTVV.

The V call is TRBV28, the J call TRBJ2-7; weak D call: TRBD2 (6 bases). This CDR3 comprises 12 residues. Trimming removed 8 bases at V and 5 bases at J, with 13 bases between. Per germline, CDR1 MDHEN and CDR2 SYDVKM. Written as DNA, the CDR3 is TGTGCCAGCGTCGCGGGGATACACGAGCAGTACTTC. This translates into CASVAGIHEQYF.

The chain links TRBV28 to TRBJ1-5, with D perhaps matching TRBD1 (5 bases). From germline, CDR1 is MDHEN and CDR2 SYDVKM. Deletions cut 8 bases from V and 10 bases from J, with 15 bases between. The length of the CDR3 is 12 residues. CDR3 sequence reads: CASRQGDNPQHF. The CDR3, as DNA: TGTGCCAGCCGCCAGGGAGATAATCCCCAGCATTTT. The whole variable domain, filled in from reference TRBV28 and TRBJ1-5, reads DVKVTQSSRYLVKRTGEKVFLECVQDMDHENMFWYRQDPGLGLRLIYFSYDVKMKEKGDIPEGYSVSREKKERFSLILESASTNQTSMYLCASRQGDNPQHFGDGTRLSIL.

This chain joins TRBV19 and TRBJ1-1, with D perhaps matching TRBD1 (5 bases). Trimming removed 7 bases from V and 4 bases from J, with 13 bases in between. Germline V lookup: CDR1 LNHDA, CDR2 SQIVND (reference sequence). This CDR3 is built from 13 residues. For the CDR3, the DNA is TGTGCCAGTACTACGACAGTGGGCACTGAAGCTTTCTTT. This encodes CASTTTVGTEAFF.

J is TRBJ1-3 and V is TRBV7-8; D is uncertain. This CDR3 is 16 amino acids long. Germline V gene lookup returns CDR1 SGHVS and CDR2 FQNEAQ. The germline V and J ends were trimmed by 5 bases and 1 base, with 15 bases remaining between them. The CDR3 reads CASSTSGIPSGNTIYF. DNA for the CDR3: TGTGCCAGCAGCACGTCTGGCATCCCATCTGGAAACACCATATATTTT.

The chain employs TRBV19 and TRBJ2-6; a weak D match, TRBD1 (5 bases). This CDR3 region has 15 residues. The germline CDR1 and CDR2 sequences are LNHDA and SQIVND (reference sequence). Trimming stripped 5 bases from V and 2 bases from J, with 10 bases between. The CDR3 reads CASSPQGPGANVLTF. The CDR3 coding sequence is TGTGCCAGTAGTCCCCAGGGCCCTGGGGCCAACGTCCTGACTTTC.

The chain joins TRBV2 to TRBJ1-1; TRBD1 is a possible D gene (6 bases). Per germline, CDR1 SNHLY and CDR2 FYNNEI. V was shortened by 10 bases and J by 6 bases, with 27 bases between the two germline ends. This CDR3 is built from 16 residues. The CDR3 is CATETGTQFVSAEAFF. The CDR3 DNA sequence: TGTGCCACCGAGACGGGGACACAGTTTGTGAGCGCTGAAGCTTTCTTT.

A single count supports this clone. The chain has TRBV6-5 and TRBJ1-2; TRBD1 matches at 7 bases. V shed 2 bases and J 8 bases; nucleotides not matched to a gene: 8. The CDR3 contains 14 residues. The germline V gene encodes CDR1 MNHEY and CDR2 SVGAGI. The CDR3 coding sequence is TGTGCCAGCAGTTACGGGACAGTGCCGGGAGGCTACACCTTC. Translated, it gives CASSYGTVPGGYTF.

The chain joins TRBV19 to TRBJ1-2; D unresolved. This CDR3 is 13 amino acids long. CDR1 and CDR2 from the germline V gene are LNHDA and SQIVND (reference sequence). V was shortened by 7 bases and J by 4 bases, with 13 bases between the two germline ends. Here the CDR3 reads CASNEGRIYGYTF. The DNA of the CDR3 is TGTGCCAGTAACGAAGGGCGGATCTATGGCTACACCTTC.

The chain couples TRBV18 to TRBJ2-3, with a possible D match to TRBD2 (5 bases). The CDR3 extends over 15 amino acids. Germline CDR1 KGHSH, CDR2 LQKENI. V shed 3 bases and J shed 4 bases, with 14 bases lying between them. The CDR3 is CASSPQDLASDTQYF. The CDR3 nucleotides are TGTGCCAGCTCACCCCAGGACCTAGCCTCAGATACGCAGTATTTT.

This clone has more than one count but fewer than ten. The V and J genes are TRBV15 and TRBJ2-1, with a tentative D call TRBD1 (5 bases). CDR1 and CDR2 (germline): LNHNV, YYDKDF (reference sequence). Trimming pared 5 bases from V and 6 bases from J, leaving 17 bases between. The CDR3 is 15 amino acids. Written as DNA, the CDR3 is TGTGCCACCAGCCAGCTTAGCAGGGTCGGCAATGAGCAGTTCTTC. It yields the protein CATSQLSRVGNEQFF.

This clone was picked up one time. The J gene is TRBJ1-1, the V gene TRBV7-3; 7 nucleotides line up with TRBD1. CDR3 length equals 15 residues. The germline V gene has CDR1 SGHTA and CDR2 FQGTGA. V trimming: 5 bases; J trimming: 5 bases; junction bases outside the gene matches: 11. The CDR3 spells CASSLRTGRGTEAFF. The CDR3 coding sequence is TGTGCCAGCAGCCTCCGGACAGGAAGGGGGACTGAAGCTTTCTTT.